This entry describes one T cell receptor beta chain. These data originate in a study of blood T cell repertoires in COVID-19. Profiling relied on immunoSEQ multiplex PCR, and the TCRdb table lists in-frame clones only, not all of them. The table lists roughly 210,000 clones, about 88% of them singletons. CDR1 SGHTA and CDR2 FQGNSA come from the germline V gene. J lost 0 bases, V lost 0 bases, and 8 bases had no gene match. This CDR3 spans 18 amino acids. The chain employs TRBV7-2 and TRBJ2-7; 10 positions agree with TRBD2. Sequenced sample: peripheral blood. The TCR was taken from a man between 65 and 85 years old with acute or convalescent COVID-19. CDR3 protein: CASSLARGASGSSYEQYF. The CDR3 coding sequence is TGTGCCAGCAGCTTAGCGAGGGGGGCTAGCGGGAGCTCCTACGAGCAGTACTTC.